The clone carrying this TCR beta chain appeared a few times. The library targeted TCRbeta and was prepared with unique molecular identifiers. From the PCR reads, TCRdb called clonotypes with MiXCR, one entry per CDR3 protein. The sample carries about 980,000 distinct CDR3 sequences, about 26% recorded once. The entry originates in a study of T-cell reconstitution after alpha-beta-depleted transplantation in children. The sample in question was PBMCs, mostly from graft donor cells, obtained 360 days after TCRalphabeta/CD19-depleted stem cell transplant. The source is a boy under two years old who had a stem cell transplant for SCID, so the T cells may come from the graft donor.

This chain's CDR3 is CASRQGVGTANEKLFF. The DNA of the CDR3 is TGTGCCAGCAGACAAGGGGTCGGGACAGCTAATGAAAAACTGTTTTTT. This rearrangement joins TRBV7-8 to TRBJ1-4; 7 bases agree with TRBD1. The ends lost 6 bases at V and 3 bases at J; junction bases unmatched: 10. The CDR3 is 16 amino acids. Germline loops: CDR1 SGHVS, CDR2 FQNEAQ.